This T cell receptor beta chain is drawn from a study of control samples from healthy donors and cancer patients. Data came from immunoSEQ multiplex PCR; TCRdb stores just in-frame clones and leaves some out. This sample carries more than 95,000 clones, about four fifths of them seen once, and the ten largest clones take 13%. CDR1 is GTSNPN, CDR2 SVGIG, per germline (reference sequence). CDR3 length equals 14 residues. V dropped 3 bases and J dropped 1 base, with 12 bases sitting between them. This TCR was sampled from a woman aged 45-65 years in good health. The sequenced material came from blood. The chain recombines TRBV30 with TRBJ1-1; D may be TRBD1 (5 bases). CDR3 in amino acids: CAWRGIGENTEAFF. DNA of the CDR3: TGTGCCTGGAGGGGGATAGGGGAGAACACTGAAGCTTTCTTT.